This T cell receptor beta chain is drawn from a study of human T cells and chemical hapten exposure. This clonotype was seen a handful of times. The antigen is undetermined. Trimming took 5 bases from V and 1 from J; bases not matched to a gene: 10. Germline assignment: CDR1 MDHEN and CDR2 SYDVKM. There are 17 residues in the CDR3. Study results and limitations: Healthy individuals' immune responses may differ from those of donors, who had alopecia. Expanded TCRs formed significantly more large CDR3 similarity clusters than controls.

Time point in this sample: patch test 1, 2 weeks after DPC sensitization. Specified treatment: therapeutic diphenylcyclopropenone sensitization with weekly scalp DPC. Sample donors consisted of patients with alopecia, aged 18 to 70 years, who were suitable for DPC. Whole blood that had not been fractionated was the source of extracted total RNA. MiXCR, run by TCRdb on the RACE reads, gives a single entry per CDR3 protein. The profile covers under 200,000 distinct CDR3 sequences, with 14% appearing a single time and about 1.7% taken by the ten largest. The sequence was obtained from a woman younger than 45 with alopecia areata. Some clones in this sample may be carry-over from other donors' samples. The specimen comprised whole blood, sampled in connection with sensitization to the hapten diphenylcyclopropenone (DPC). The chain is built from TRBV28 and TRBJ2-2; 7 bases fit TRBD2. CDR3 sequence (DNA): TGTGCCAGCAGTCTGAGCGGGCTAGCGGAGAACACCGGGGAGCTGTTTTTT. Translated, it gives CASSLSGLAENTGELFF.